Following are 32 T cell receptor beta chains from one sample sequenced in a study of cytomegalovirus exposure and HLA in healthy donors. The study ran its PCR with 60 Vbeta and 13 Jbeta primers. Assay: immunoSEQ multiplex PCR; the TCRdb copy retains only in-frame clones and omits some. The table has about 93,000 clones, roughly four fifths seen once. The sequenced sample was PBMCs. The receptors were sampled from a man between 25 and 39 years old in good health and CMV-seronegative.

This chain links TRBV5-1 with TRBJ2-7; TRBD1 matches 8 bases. The CDR3 covers 14 residues. V shed 3 bases and J 7 bases; nucleotides not matched to a gene: 9. Germline assignment: CDR1 SGHRS and CDR2 YFSETQ. The CDR3 sequence is CASSSGTGLKEQYF. The CDR3 bases are TGCGCCAGCAGCTCCGGGACAGGACTGAAAGAGCAGTACTTC. The variable domain in full, with the rest retrieved from reference TRBV5-1 and TRBJ2-7, is KAGVTQTPRYLIKTRGQQVTLSCSPISGHRSVSWYQQTPGQGLQFLFEYFSETQRNKGNFPGRFSGRQFSNSRSEMNVSTLELGDSALYLCASSSGTGLKEQYFGPGTRLTVT.

The genes are TRBV7-6 and TRBJ2-4, with D possibly being TRBD2 (6 bases). The germline CDR1 and CDR2 sequences are SGHVS and FNYEAQ. The CDR3 length is 14 residues. Trimming cost V 5 bases and J 7 bases, with 15 bases left between them. The CDR3 DNA is TGTGCCAGCAGCCCCCCGGGAGTGCACAACATTCAGTACTTC. Amino acids: CASSPPGVHNIQYF.

This clone showed up just a few times. The V call is TRBV2, the J call TRBJ1-1; D might be TRBD1 (5 bases). Germline CDR1 is SNHLY and CDR2 is FYNNEI. There are 15 residues in the CDR3. V was pared by 4 bases and J by 1 base, with 13 bases between. The CDR3 is CASSVARQPNTEAFF. The CDR3 DNA reads as TGTGCCAGCAGTGTCGCGAGACAGCCGAACACTGAAGCTTTCTTT.

The chain joins TRBV6-5 to TRBJ1-2, with 7 bases aligning to TRBD1. V was pared by 6 bases and J by 4 bases, with 8 bases of the junction left unmatched. CDR1 and CDR2 (germline): MNHEY, SVGAGI. The CDR3 is 14 amino acids. The CDR3 reads CASRYRDRSYGYTF. Written as DNA, the CDR3 is TGTGCCAGCAGGTACCGGGACAGAAGCTATGGCTACACCTTC.

The J gene is TRBJ1-2, the V gene TRBV5-4; maybe TRBD1 (5 bases). Germline V lookup: CDR1 SGHNT, CDR2 YYREEE (reference sequence). The CDR3 totals 14 residues. Trimming stripped 4 bases from V and 1 base from J, with 11 bases between. The CDR3: CASSVSRDNYGYTF. DNA for the CDR3: TGTGCCAGCAGCGTGTCCAGGGATAACTATGGCTACACCTTC. The full variable domain, its missing parts supplied by reference TRBV5-4 and TRBJ1-2, is ETGVTQSPTHLIKTRGQQVTLRCSSQSGHNTVSWYQQALGQGPQFIFQYYREEENGRGNFPPRFSGLQFPNYSSELNVNALELDDSALYLCASSVSRDNYGYTFGSGTRLTVV.

The V call is TRBV11-3, the J call TRBJ1-3; D gene unclear. Germline lookup yields CDR1 SGHNT and CDR2 YENEEA. The CDR3 has 12 amino acids. V was cut by 5 bases and J by 4 bases, with 6 bases left in between. CDR3 in amino acids: CASSDKGNTIYF. The CDR3 DNA reads as TGTGCCAGCAGCGACAAAGGAAACACCATATATTTT.

This chain links TRBV11-3 with TRBJ2-2; TRBD1 matches 10 bases. This CDR3 is 16 amino acids long. Germline CDR1 is SGHNT and CDR2 is YENEEA. After removal of 6 bases from V and 3 bases from J, the junction contained 7 bases not matched to a gene. CDR3 DNA sequence: TGTGCCAGCAGTTTCACCGGGACAGGGGACACCGGGGAGCTGTTTTTT. Encoded protein: CASSFTGTGDTGELFF.

Written as DNA, the CDR3 is TGTGCCAGCAGCGGGCGGTTGACAGGGACGGGTGAGCAGTTCTTC. Translating gives CASSGRLTGTGEQFF. The chain recombines TRBV9 with TRBJ2-1; TRBD1 aligns across 7 bases. V trimming: 3 bases; J trimming: 9 bases; junction bases outside the gene matches: 12. The CDR3 extends over 15 amino acids. Germline V gene sequence: CDR1 SGDLS, CDR2 YYNGEE.

The V call is TRBV6-5, the J call TRBJ1-2; D is uncertain. The V gene's germline CDR1 is MNHEY and CDR2 SVGAGI. The CDR3 consists of 15 residues. Trimming left V 8 bases short and J 4 bases short, with 20 bases between. CDR3 DNA sequence: TGTGCCAGCCGATGGGCCCACCTACCAGGCTATGGCTACACCTTC. Translated, it gives CASRWAHLPGYGYTF.

This clone has only a few counts. The CDR3 loop reads CASSKPGQGVSGEQFF. The CDR3 nucleotides read TGTGCCAGCAGCAAACCGGGACAGGGTGTTTCTGGTGAGCAGTTCTTC. The chain combines TRBV5-4 with TRBJ2-1; 9 positions agree with TRBD1. This CDR3 comprises 16 residues. Germline CDR1 SGHNT, CDR2 YYREEE (reference sequence). The junction had 14 bases not matched to a gene; V was cut back by 4 bases and J by 9 bases. The full variable domain, completed using reference TRBV5-4 and TRBJ2-1, is ETGVTQSPTHLIKTRGQQVTLRCSSQSGHNTVSWYQQALGQGPQFIFQYYREEENGRGNFPPRFSGLQFPNYSSELNVNALELDDSALYLCASSKPGQGVSGEQFFGPGTRLTVL.

This sequence joins TRBV28 and TRBJ2-3, with TRBD2 as a possible D gene (7 bases). The CDR3 length is 14 residues. Looked up from germline, CDR1 is MDHEN and CDR2 is SYDVKM. V lost 10 bases, J lost 3 bases, and 17 bases lay in between. The CDR3 sequence is CATARGGGTDTQYF. The CDR3, as DNA: TGTGCCACCGCTAGGGGGGGAGGTACAGATACGCAGTATTTT.

The table lists this clone with a count of one. The chain carries TRBV25-1 and TRBJ2-2; tentatively, D is TRBD1 (6 bases). Germline loops: CDR1 MGHDK, CDR2 SYGVNS. The V end was cut by 4 bases, the J end by 5 bases, with 14 bases between. This CDR3 is 15 amino acids long. CDR3 bases: TGTGCCAGCAGTGGCTGGGCAGGGGAAACCGGGGAGCTGTTTTTT. It yields the protein CASSGWAGETGELFF.

A note on this clone: The junction differs from germline at one of its ends, possibly a read error. The chain carries TRBV4-1 and TRBJ2-1, with 10 bases fitting TRBD2. The CDR3 length is 16 residues. Per the germline V gene, CDR1 is MGHRA and CDR2 is YSYEKL. The CDR3 bases are TGCGCCAGCAGCCACGTGACCAGCGGGGGGGAAGGAGAGCAGCTCTTC. It codes for CASSHVTSGGEGEQLF.

The chain uses TRBV27 and TRBJ1-2; the D gene is possibly TRBD1 (6 bases). V lost 6 bases, J lost 3 bases, and 17 bases lay in between. The CDR3 spans 15 residues. Per the germline V gene, CDR1 is MNHEY and CDR2 is SMNVEV (reference sequence). Here the CDR3 DNA reads TGTGCCAGCAGCCAAGAGCCACAGGGAGACTATGGCTACACCTTC. Translating it yields CASSQEPQGDYGYTF.

This clone was seen a single time. The gene calls are TRBV10-3 and TRBJ2-1; 7 nucleotides align to TRBD1. This CDR3 contains 13 residues. The germline gives CDR1 ENHRY, CDR2 SYGVKD. CDR3 sequence reads: CALRQGRENEQFF. The CDR3 nucleotides are TGTGCTCTTAGACAGGGAAGGGAGAATGAGCAGTTCTTC.

In this sample, this clone turned up a few times. This rearrangement joins TRBV6-1 to TRBJ2-7; the match to TRBD2 covers 12 bases. The V gene's germline CDR1 is MNHNS and CDR2 SASEGT. This CDR3 has 15 residues. CDR3 loop: CASREGLAGSYEQYV. DNA of the CDR3: TGTGCCAGCAGGGAAGGACTAGCGGGGTCCTACGAGCAGTACGTC.

This clone was seen only a few times. J is TRBJ2-3 and V is TRBV7-2, with D unresolved. The CDR3 extends over 16 amino acids. The germline gives CDR1 SGHTA, CDR2 FQGNSA. Trimming pared 3 bases from V and 0 bases from J, leaving 13 bases between. The CDR3 loop is CASSFFVSSSTDTQYF. Written as DNA, the CDR3 is TGTGCCAGCAGCTTCTTCGTTTCCTCTAGCACAGATACGCAGTATTTT.

This chain uses TRBV10-3 with TRBJ1-1, with D maybe TRBD1 (6 bases). Trimming took off 6 bases at V and 2 bases at J, with 13 bases between the two ends. CDR1 is ENHRY and CDR2 is SYGVKD in the germline V gene. The CDR3 covers 14 residues. The CDR3 reads CAIRERTANTEAFF. CDR3 DNA: TGTGCCATCAGGGAAAGGACAGCCAACACTGAAGCTTTCTTT.

The chain links TRBV19 to TRBJ2-7; 8 bases map to TRBD2. The CDR3 is 17 residues long. CDR1 and CDR2 from the germline V gene are LNHDA and SQIVND (reference sequence). After removal of 4 bases from V and 4 bases from J, the junction contained 15 bases not matched to a gene. The CDR3 here is CASSNLKAGGLKYEQYF. The CDR3 DNA reads as TGTGCCAGTAGTAATCTGAAGGCGGGGGGTCTCAAGTACGAGCAGTACTTC.

The J gene is TRBJ2-1, the V gene TRBV10-3; 8 bases map to TRBD1. Germline loops: CDR1 ENHRY, CDR2 SYGVKD. V lost 7 bases and J lost 13; bases outside the gene matches: 9. The CDR3 consists of 12 residues. CDR3 sequence (DNA): TGTGCCATCACCCTAGACAGGGGAGGACAGTTCTTC. This gives the protein CAITLDRGGQFF.

V is TRBV11-2 and J is TRBJ2-1, with 11 bases fitting TRBD2. The CDR3 extends over 16 amino acids. From germline, CDR1 is SGHAT and CDR2 FQNNGV. V gave up 6 bases and J gave up 6 bases; unmatched junction bases: 10. The CDR3 region is CASRPIGLAGFNEQFF. As DNA, the CDR3 is TGTGCCAGCAGACCAATCGGACTAGCGGGCTTCAATGAGCAGTTCTTC.

The chain joins TRBV19 to TRBJ1-4, with D uncertain. Germline V CDR1 and CDR2: LNHDA, SQIVND (reference sequence). The germline V and J ends were trimmed by 3 bases and 0 bases, with 14 bases remaining between them. This CDR3 is built from 17 residues. CDR3 DNA: TGTGCCAGTAGTATCGCGGGAAATCTTGCAACTAATGAAAAACTGTTTTTT. Its protein is CASSIAGNLATNEKLFF.

V usage is TRBV2 and J usage is TRBJ2-5; 9 nucleotides line up with TRBD1. The V gene's germline CDR1 is SNHLY and CDR2 FYNNEI. The CDR3 is 15 residues long. With 6 bases clipped from V and 2 bases from J, the junction kept 7 bases outside the gene matches. This CDR3 is CASRGGQGSQETQYF. The DNA of the CDR3 is TGTGCCAGCAGAGGAGGACAGGGGTCACAAGAGACCCAGTACTTC.

This clone was counted a few times. V and J are TRBV6-6 and TRBJ2-7; 7 bases are a match to TRBD2. The V and J ends lost 2 bases and 0 bases, in that order; junction bases with no gene match: 4. CDR1 is MNHNY, CDR2 SVGAGI, per germline (reference sequence). The CDR3 has 15 residues. CDR3 sequence: CASSYAGADSYEQYV. In DNA, the CDR3 is TGTGCCAGCAGTTACGCGGGAGCCGACTCCTACGAGCAGTACGTC.

This clone has just a few counts. The rearrangement uses TRBV7-9 and TRBJ2-1, with no clear D. The CDR3 loop spans 15 amino acids. Trimming removed 3 bases at V and 0 bases at J, with 9 bases between. Looked up from germline, CDR1 is SEHNR and CDR2 is FQNEAQ (reference sequence). CDR3: CASSFRQASYNEQFF. The CDR3 coding sequence is TGTGCCAGCAGCTTCCGGCAGGCCTCCTACAATGAGCAGTTCTTC.

This chain links TRBV5-1 with TRBJ1-1, with 12 positions matching TRBD1. Looked up from germline, CDR1 is SGHRS and CDR2 is YFSETQ. V was clipped by 4 bases and J by 5 bases; unmatched bases: 6. The CDR3 length is 15 residues. This chain's CDR3 is CASSPGDRGQTEAFF. CDR3 DNA: TGCGCCAGCAGCCCGGGGGACAGGGGGCAAACTGAAGCTTTCTTT.

The rearrangement joins TRBV14 to TRBJ2-3; 8 bases fit TRBD1. The CDR3 covers 14 residues. Germline V gene data show CDR1 as SGHDN and CDR2 as FVKESK. The V gene end was trimmed by 4 bases and the J gene end by 5 bases; junction bases not matched to a gene: 5. CDR3 amino acids: CASSPRTGQDTQYF. In nucleotides, the CDR3 is TGTGCCAGCAGCCCCAGGACAGGGCAAGATACGCAGTATTTT. Together with reference TRBV14 and TRBJ2-3, the CDR3 gives the full variable domain: EAGVTQFPSHSVIEKGQTVTLRCDPISGHDNLYWYRRVMGKEIKFLLHFVKESKQDESGMPNNRFLAERTGGTYSTLKVQPAELEDSGVYFCASSPRTGQDTQYFGPGTRLTVL.

The rearrangement joins TRBV27 to TRBJ1-1; a possible D gene is TRBD1 (5 bases). Trimming stripped 4 bases from V and 5 bases from J, with 11 bases between. Germline values: CDR1 MNHEY, CDR2 SMNVEV (reference sequence). This CDR3 region has 13 residues. The CDR3 sequence: CASSWAGQTEAFF. The CDR3 DNA reads as TGTGCCAGCAGTTGGGCAGGGCAAACTGAAGCTTTCTTT.

The CDR3 DNA is TGTGCCAGCAGCTTAGATTCAGATCAGCCCCAGCATTTT. It yields the protein CASSLDSDQPQHF. The chain has TRBV7-9 and TRBJ1-5; D call uncertain. With 1 base removed from V and 5 bases from J, the gap between germline ends came to 6 bases. The length of the CDR3 is 13 residues. Germline V gives CDR1 SEHNR, CDR2 FQNEAQ (reference sequence).

This clone was detected many times. V and J are TRBV5-4 and TRBJ2-7; TRBD1 might be the D (5 bases). The CDR3 contains 14 residues. The ends were cut back, 0 bases at V and 3 bases at J, with 10 bases in the middle. The germline gives CDR1 SGHNT, CDR2 YYREEE (reference sequence). In DNA, the CDR3 is TGTGCCAGCAGCTTGGCCCAGGGCTACTACGAGCAGTACTTC. Translated, it gives CASSLAQGYYEQYF.

This clone appeared once. The J gene is TRBJ1-5, the V gene TRBV19; D might be TRBD1 (5 bases). V was trimmed by 7 bases and J by 6 bases, leaving 19 bases between them. Germline loops: CDR1 LNHDA, CDR2 SQIVND (reference sequence). The CDR3 has 15 amino acids. The CDR3 protein is CASTGTWASGQPQHF. The CDR3 region has the DNA TGTGCCAGTACCGGGACTTGGGCATCGGGTCAGCCCCAGCATTTT.

The chain employs TRBV7-2 and TRBJ1-1; TRBD1 might be the D (5 bases). The V end lost 5 bases, the J end lost 3 bases, and 13 bases lay between the germline ends. The CDR3 contains 14 residues. Germline V gene data show CDR1 as SGHTA and CDR2 as FQGNSA. For the CDR3, the DNA is TGTGCCAGCAGCCTCGGACACTGGGACACTGAAGCTTTCTTT. Its protein is CASSLGHWDTEAFF.